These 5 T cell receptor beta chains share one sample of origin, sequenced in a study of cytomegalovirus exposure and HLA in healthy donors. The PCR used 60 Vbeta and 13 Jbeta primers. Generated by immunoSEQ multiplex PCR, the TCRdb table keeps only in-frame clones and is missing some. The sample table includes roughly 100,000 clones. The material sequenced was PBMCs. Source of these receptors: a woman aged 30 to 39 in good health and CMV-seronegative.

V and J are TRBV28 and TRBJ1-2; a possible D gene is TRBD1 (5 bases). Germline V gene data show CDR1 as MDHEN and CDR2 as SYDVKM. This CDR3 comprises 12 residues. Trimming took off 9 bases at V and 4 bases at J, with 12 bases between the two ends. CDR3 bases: TGTGCCAGTAATCAGGGTGCCTATGGCTACACCTTC. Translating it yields CASNQGAYGYTF.

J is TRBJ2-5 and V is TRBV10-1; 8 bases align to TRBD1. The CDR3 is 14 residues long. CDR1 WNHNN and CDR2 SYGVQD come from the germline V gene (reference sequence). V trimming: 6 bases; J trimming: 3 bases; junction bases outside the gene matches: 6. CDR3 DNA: TGCGCCAGCAGCACATCAGGGGGCGAAGAGACCCAGTACTTC. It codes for CASSTSGGEETQYF.

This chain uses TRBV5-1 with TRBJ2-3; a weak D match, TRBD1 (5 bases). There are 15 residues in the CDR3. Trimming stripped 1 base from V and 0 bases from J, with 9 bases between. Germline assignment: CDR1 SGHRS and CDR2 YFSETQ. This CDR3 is CASSLKGASTDTQYF. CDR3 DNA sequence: TGCGCCAGCAGCTTGAAAGGGGCGAGCACAGATACGCAGTATTTT.

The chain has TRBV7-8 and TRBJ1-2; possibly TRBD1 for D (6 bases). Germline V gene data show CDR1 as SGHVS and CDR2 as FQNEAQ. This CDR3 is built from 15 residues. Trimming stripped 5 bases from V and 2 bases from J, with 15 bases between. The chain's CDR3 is CASSTQQGFNYGYTF. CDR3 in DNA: TGTGCCAGCAGCACTCAACAGGGTTTCAACTATGGCTACACCTTC.

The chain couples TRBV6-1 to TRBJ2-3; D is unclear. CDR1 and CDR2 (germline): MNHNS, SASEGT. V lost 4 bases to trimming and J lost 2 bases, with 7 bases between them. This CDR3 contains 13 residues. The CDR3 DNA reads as TGTGCCAGCAGTGGGCTGATCACAGATACGCAGTATTTT. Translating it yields CASSGLITDTQYF.